Listed below are T cell receptor beta chains from one sample, sequenced in a study of blood T cell repertoires in COVID-19. Profiled with immunoSEQ multiplex PCR; TCRdb holds only in-frame clones, not every one. Altogether approximately 250,000 clones are present, 80% to 90% being singletons, with the ten largest covering 1.2% to 1.5%. Sequenced input: peripheral blood. These receptors were taken from a woman aged 40 to 50 who had recovered from COVID-19. CDR3s include the opening cysteine and the closing phenylalanine or tryptophan. The D gene is left open where the match is weak. Size is omitted from some rows. Given values are once, few, many or a class for expanded clones.

V gene	D gene	J gene	clone size	CDR3 DNA	CDR3 protein
TRBV19	-	TRBJ1-1	-	TGTGCCAGTATATTCGTTAAGGGGCCCCAAAGAATCGGGAACACTGAAGCTTTCTTT	CASIFVKGPQRIGNTEAFF
TRBV20-1	-	TRBJ2-7	-	TGCAGTGCCAAACTAATCTACGAGCAGTACTTC	CSAKLIYEQYF
TRBV2	TRBD1	TRBJ1-4	-	TGTGCCAGCAGTGAATCACGGACAGGGGAAAAACTGTTTTTT	CASSESRTGEKLFF
TRBV12-3/TRBV12-4	-	TRBJ2-5	-	TGTGCCAGCAGTTTCGAAGAGACCCAGTACTTC	CASSFEETQYF
TRBV7-2	-	TRBJ1-2	-	TGTGCCAGCAGCTTATTTTCGGGGGGGGATGGCTACACCTTC	CASSLFSGGDGYTF
TRBV5-4	TRBD2	TRBJ2-1	-	TGTGCCAGCAGCTTGGGGGCTAGCGCTAGCGGTGAGCAGTTCTTC	CASSLGASASGEQFF
TRBV9	-	TRBJ2-7	-	TGTGCCAGCAGCGTAGGACTTGGAGAGCAGTACTTC	CASSVGLGEQYF
TRBV6-5	TRBD2	TRBJ2-3	-	TGTGCCAGCAGTTGGGGACTAGCGAAAGATACGCAGTATTTT	CASSWGLAKDTQYF
TRBV27	-	TRBJ2-6	-	TGTGCCAGCAGTTTCCAGACTGGGGCCAACGTCCTGACTTTC	CASSFQTGANVLTF
TRBV15	TRBD1	TRBJ1-1	-	TGTGCCACCAGCAGAGATTCACTCAGGGGGAAAACTGAAGCTTTCTTT	CATSRDSLRGKTEAFF
TRBV6-6	TRBD1	TRBJ2-7	few	TGTGCCAGCAGTTACGACCGGGACAGGGGAAGAGAGCAGTACTTC	CASSYDRDRGREQYF
TRBV7-8	TRBD2	TRBJ2-3	-	TGTGCCAGCAGCCCCCTAGCGGGGGAAGGCACAGATACGCAGTATTTT	CASSPLAGEGTDTQYF
TRBV7-9	TRBD1	TRBJ2-5	-	TGTGCCAGCAGCTTTGGGACAGTTGTAGAGACCCAGTACTTC	CASSFGTVVETQYF
TRBV6-5	-	TRBJ2-1	-	TGTGCCAGCAGTCAGGGTTATTTCGAGCAGTTCTTC	CASSQGYFEQFF
TRBV6-2/TRBV6-3	TRBD2	TRBJ2-3	-	TGTGCCAGCAGTTACCCCTCTAGCGGGGGGGCATGGGATACGCAGTATTTT	CASSYPSSGGAWDTQYF
TRBV19	-	TRBJ1-2	-	TGTGCCAGTAGTATGGAATCAGACTTCTATGGCTACACCTTC	CASSMESDFYGYTF
TRBV13	TRBD1	TRBJ1-1	-	TGTGCCAGCAGCAGAAACAGGGGGCGCGGTACTGAAGCTTTCTTT	CASSRNRGRGTEAFF
TRBV19	TRBD1	TRBJ2-5	few	TGTGCCAGTAGTATGCCGAGACAGGGTTTTCAAGAGACCCAGTACTTC	CASSMPRQGFQETQYF
TRBV3-1/TRBV3-2	TRBD1	TRBJ1-6	-	TGTGCCAGCAGCCTCGGACGAGTTGGATCAGGGGGCACCAATTCACCCCTCCACTTT	CASSLGRVGSGGTNSPLHF
TRBV11-2	-	TRBJ2-2	-	TGTGCCAGCAGCTTGATGGGACAGAACACCGGGGAGCTGTTTTTT	CASSLMGQNTGELFF
TRBV4-3	-	TRBJ1-2	-	TGCGCCAGCAGCCAAGGCCCGCGCCCGTTTGACTATGGCTACACCTTC	CASSQGPRPFDYGYTF
TRBV15	TRBD1	TRBJ1-1	-	TGTGCCACCAGCGGCGGACAGGGTGAAGTAGCTTTCTTT	CATSGGQGEVAFF